The source of this TCR beta chain is a study of metastatic and nonmetastatic thyroid tumors. Patients had received no treatment of any kind before thyroid surgery. The germline V gene has CDR1 LGHNA and CDR2 YSLEER. The V end was cut by 0 bases, the J end by 4 bases, with 13 bases between. CDR3 size: 15 residues. TCRdb re-analyzed the PCR reads through MiXCR. The sample carries about 35,000 clones, more than 15% recorded once. The chain uses TRBV4-3 and TRBJ2-7; maybe TRBD1 (6 bases). The clonotype originates from a female donor with papillary thyroid cancer or a benign thyroid nodule (not recorded which). Some clones in this sample may be carry-over from other donors' samples. Sequenced material: blood. The CDR3 reads CASSQEGARGYEQYF. CDR3 coding DNA: TGCGCCAGCAGCCAAGAGGGGGCCAGGGGATACGAGCAGTACTTC.